This TCR beta chain was sequenced in a study of CD8 T cells in ankylosing spondylitis. Regarding the study as a whole: Disease-associated clonotypes exhibited CD8+ identity and were relatively infrequent in peripheral blood. There was reportedly significant enrichment of clones that were disease-linked in matched ankylosing spondylitis synovial fluid. What appeared characteristic of ankylosing spondylitis blood was a TCR beta motif of fewer than ten highly homologous variants.

Researchers built TCR beta libraries using quantitative 5'-RACE with molecular barcodes. TCRdb called the 5' RACE reads again in MiXCR, with one record for every CDR3 protein. Of some 400,000 distinct CDR3 sequences listed, around 22% are singletons. There are 13 residues in the CDR3. CDR1 is LGHDT, CDR2 YNNKEL, per germline (reference sequence). V was pared by 5 bases and J by 2 bases, with 10 bases between. For this clonotype: Its target is unknown.

Sequencing input: blood, either unsorted or a sorted T cell fraction (not recorded which). This receptor was taken from a male donor with ankylosing spondylitis. V gene TRBV3-1 combines with J gene TRBJ2-7; D ambiguous. CDR3 amino acids: CASSAVLAYEQYF. For the CDR3, the DNA is TGTGCCAGCAGCGCCGTCCTAGCCTACGAGCAGTACTTC.